The 13 T cell receptor beta chains in this list originate from one sample, sequenced in a study of blood T cell repertoires in COVID-19. Sequencing was performed with immunoSEQ multiplex PCR; in TCRdb, only in-frame clones are kept and a portion is missing. The sample lists 250,000 to 350,000 clones, around 86% occurring once. The sequencing sample was made of peripheral blood. The receptors were sampled from a woman aged 25 to 39 who had recovered from COVID-19.

This chain connects TRBV7-2 to TRBJ1-6; the D is unclear. CDR3 length: 17 amino acids. From germline, CDR1 is SGHTA and CDR2 FQGNSA. The V gene lost 0 bases and the J gene lost 0 bases, with 9 bases spanning the gap. The CDR3 region is CASSLAATSSYNSPLHF. The CDR3 DNA reads TGTGCCAGCAGCTTAGCTGCCACAAGCTCCTATAATTCACCCCTCCACTTT.

This chain uses TRBV20-1 with TRBJ2-1; D gene uncertain. V gave up 3 bases and J gave up 4 bases, with 10 bases separating them. This CDR3 region has 13 residues. CDR1 DFQATT and CDR2 SNEGSKA come from the germline V gene (reference sequence). CDR3 in DNA: TGCAGTGCTAGTGGAGTCAGGTACAATGAGCAGTTCTTC. It encodes CSASGVRYNEQFF.

This chain joins TRBV2 and TRBJ2-3; 7 bases agree with TRBD1. Germline CDR1 SNHLY, CDR2 FYNNEI. This CDR3 comprises 15 residues. V was pared by 6 bases and J by 0 bases, with 6 bases of the junction left unmatched. This chain's CDR3 is CASSRTGASTDTQYF. DNA for the CDR3: TGTGCCAGCAGCCGGACAGGAGCTAGCACAGATACGCAGTATTTT.

The V call is TRBV29-1, the J call TRBJ2-6; no reliable D call. Germline lookup yields CDR1 SQVTM and CDR2 ANQGSEA. The V and J ends lost 0 bases and 0 bases respectively, with 6 bases between them. The CDR3 consists of 15 residues. The CDR3 spells CSVEDNNSGANVLTF. The DNA for the CDR3 is TGCAGCGTTGAAGATAACAACTCTGGGGCCAACGTCCTGACTTTC.

V usage is TRBV5-4 and J usage is TRBJ2-1; 9 nucleotides agree with TRBD2. Germline V gene sequence: CDR1 SGHNT, CDR2 YYREEE (reference sequence). Trimming at V came to 4 bases and at J to 4 bases, leaving 6 bases not matched to a gene. CDR3 length: 15 amino acids. The CDR3 protein is CASSRPGLAYNEQFF. The CDR3 nucleotides are TGTGCCAGCAGCCGCCCGGGACTAGCTTACAATGAGCAGTTCTTC.

The rearrangement uses TRBV3-1 (or the pseudogene TRBV3-2) and TRBJ2-2, with 13 bases lining up with TRBD2. CDR3 size: 18 residues. Trimming took 8 bases from V and 4 from J; bases not matched to a gene: 13. The germline CDR1 and CDR2 sequences are LGHDT and YNNKEL (reference sequence). The chain's CDR3 is CASGTSGEVGLPTGELFF. The CDR3 DNA reads as TGTGCCAGCGGGACTAGCGGGGAGGTCGGGCTCCCCACCGGGGAGCTGTTTTTT.

This clone was detected a few times. This chain connects TRBV11-3 to TRBJ1-1; D gene uncertain. V was clipped by 3 bases and J by 7 bases, with 9 bases between them. The length of the CDR3 is 12 residues. CDR1 and CDR2 (germline): SGHNT, YENEEA. The chain's CDR3 is CASSLGEGEAFF. CDR3 DNA: TGTGCCAGCAGCTTGGGAGAGGGTGAAGCTTTCTTT.

This chain uses TRBV4-1 with TRBJ1-6; the D gene is possibly TRBD1 (6 bases). Trimming cost V 1 base and J 6 bases, with 13 bases left between them. In germline, CDR1 is MGHRA, CDR2 YSYEKL. CDR3 length: 16 residues. The CDR3 sequence is CASSQVQGQVNSPLHF. The CDR3 bases are TGCGCCAGCAGCCAAGTGCAGGGACAAGTTAATTCACCCCTCCACTTT.

The chain joins TRBV5-1 to TRBJ1-2; maybe TRBD1 (5 bases). There are 12 residues in the CDR3. Trimming took off 4 bases at V and 8 bases at J, with 12 bases between the two ends. The V gene's germline CDR1 is SGHRS and CDR2 YFSETQ. CDR3 in DNA: TGCGCCAGCAGCCTCCAGGGATCCGGCTACACCTTC. It encodes CASSLQGSGYTF.

On this clone itself: An end of the junction differs from the germline gene, which may be a read error. The chain carries TRBV6-2 or TRBV6-3 and TRBJ2-1; 11 nucleotides align to TRBD2. The CDR3 contains 17 residues. Germline CDR1 and CDR2: MNHEY and SVGEGT. CDR3 DNA: TGTGCCAGCAGATACTTAGGTAGCGGGAGGGATGAGAATGAGCAGTTCTTC. Amino acids: CASRYLGSGRDENEQFF.

The chain is built from TRBV10-3 and TRBJ2-7, with 8 nucleotides matching TRBD1. The CDR3 loop spans 14 amino acids. Germline CDR1 and CDR2: ENHRY and SYGVKD. With V trimmed by 6 bases and J by 5 bases, 9 bases remained unmatched. The CDR3 DNA is TGTGCCATCAGGGAGGAGGCAGGGGGCCACGAGCAGTACTTC. Amino acid sequence: CAIREEAGGHEQYF.

The chain links TRBV7-9 to TRBJ1-4; D not certain. The germline V gene encodes CDR1 SEHNR and CDR2 FQNEAQ (reference sequence). V was clipped by 6 bases and J by 0 bases, with 11 bases between them. The CDR3 extends over 15 amino acids. The CDR3: CASRAPGTTNEKLFF. In DNA, the CDR3 is TGTGCCAGCAGGGCCCCAGGCACAACTAATGAAAAACTGTTTTTT.

This clone is a singleton in its sample. The chain combines TRBV5-1 with TRBJ2-7; 8 nucleotides agree with TRBD2. V lost 4 bases, J lost 0 bases, and 6 bases stayed unmatched. The V gene's germline CDR1 is SGHRS and CDR2 YFSETQ. This CDR3 spans 15 amino acids. CDR3 region: CASSREGGGSYEQYF. The DNA for the CDR3 is TGCGCCAGCAGCCGGGAGGGAGGGGGCTCCTACGAGCAGTACTTC.